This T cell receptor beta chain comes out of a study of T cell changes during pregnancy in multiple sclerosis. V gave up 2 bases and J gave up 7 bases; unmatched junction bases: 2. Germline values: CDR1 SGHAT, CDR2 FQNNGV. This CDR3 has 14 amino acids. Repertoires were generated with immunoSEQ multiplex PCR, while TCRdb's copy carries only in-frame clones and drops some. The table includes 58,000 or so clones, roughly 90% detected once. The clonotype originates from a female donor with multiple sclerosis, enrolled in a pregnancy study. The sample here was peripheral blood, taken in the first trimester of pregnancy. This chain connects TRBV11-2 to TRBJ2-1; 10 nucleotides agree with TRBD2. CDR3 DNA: TGTGCCAGCAGCTTACCGGGACTAGCGAATGAGCAGTTCTTC. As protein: CASSLPGLANEQFF.